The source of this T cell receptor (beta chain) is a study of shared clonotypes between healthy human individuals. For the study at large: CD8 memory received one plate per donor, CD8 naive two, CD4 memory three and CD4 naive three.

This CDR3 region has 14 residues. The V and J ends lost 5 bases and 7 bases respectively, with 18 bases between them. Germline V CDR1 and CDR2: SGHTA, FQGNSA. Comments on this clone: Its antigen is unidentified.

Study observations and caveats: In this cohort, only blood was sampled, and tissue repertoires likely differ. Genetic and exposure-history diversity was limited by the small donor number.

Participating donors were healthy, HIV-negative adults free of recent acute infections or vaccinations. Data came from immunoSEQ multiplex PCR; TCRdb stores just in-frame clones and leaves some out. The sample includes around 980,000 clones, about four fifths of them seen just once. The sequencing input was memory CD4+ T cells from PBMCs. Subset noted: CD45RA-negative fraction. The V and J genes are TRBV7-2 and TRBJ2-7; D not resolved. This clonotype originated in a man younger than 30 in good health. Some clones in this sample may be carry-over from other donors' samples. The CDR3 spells CASSMGRTSDEQYF. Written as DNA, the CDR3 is TGTGCCAGCAGCATGGGTCGGACGTCCGATGAGCAGTACTTC.